A single sample is the source of the 9 T cell receptor beta chains below, sequenced in a study of Ad26.COV2.S vaccination and SARS-CoV-2 variants (dated by TCRdb to the early 2020s). This sample's treatment or condition label indicates: around 19 received Ad26.COV2.S at low or high dose, single or two shots; roughly five received placebo; per-sample allocation not given. For vaccine and placebo recipients, the sequenced repertoires came from samples collected on day 63 after the first injection. The protocol used for the library was the immunoSEQ multiplex PCR assay. TCRdb provides this immuneACCESS table in a form limited to in-frame rearrangements. Some clones are lacking; in checked studies, under half of them reflect an unresolved V gene, and why the rest are absent is not known. A total of fewer than 400,000 clones appear in this sample, around 84% of them only once. In total, the top ten clones hold 1.9% of the sample.

The specimen was peripheral blood, collected in a trial of Ad26.COV2.S vaccine versus placebo. These receptors were collected from a person aged 18-60 years who received the Ad26.COV2.S COVID-19 vaccine or a placebo.

The gene calls are TRBV5-1 and TRBJ1-2; TRBD1 matches at 7 bases. J was trimmed by 2 bases and V by 3 bases; bases with no gene match: 10. Germline CDR1 is SGHRS and CDR2 is YFSETQ. The CDR3 runs 16 residues. The CDR3, as DNA: TGCGCCAGCAGCTCGGAACCCGGGACAGCCAACTATGGCTACACCTTC. This translates into CASSSEPGTANYGYTF.

The V and J genes are TRBV3-1 (or the pseudogene TRBV3-2) and TRBJ1-3; a possible D gene is TRBD1 (5 bases). Germline V gene sequence: CDR1 LGHDT, CDR2 YNNKEL (reference sequence). V shed 4 bases and J shed 0 bases, with 16 bases lying between them. The CDR3 consists of 17 residues. The CDR3 DNA sequence: TGTGCCAGCAGCCCGCCGGTCGGGGGTAGCTCTGGAAACACCATATATTTT. As protein: CASSPPVGGSSGNTIYF.

The V and J genes are TRBV6-5 and TRBJ1-1; 10 nucleotides line up with TRBD1. Germline CDR1 and CDR2: MNHEY and SVGAGI. The CDR3 has 14 amino acids. J gave up 12 bases and V 4 bases, and 11 bases lay outside the gene matches. The CDR3: CASSSPPGQGMPFF. The CDR3 DNA sequence: TGTGCCAGCAGTTCCCCACCGGGACAGGGGATGCCTTTCTTT.

The chain carries TRBV5-4 and TRBJ1-2; TRBD1 matches at 10 bases. From germline, CDR1 is SGHNT and CDR2 YYREEE (reference sequence). This CDR3 has 17 residues. V lost 4 bases and J lost 1; bases outside the gene matches: 10. Here the CDR3 reads CASSAPGQGKLNYGYTF. The CDR3 bases are TGTGCCAGCAGCGCGCCGGGACAGGGGAAACTTAACTATGGCTACACCTTC.

This chain joins TRBV6-7 and TRBJ1-6, with 10 bases fitting TRBD1. TRBV6-7 is designated an ORF whose function remains uncertain. The CDR3 sequence is 20 residues long. Germline trimming cut 2 bases from V and 0 bases from J; bases unmatched to any gene: 10. The CDR3 bases are TGTGCCAGCAGTTACCCTGACAGGGGGCTTCCCCTCTCCTATAATTCACCCCTCCACTTT. It codes for CASSYPDRGLPLSYNSPLHF.

This clone was seen ten or more times. Distinct nucleotide sequences in the sample also encode this CDR3. The chain recombines TRBV6-5 with TRBJ2-7, with 8 bases identical to TRBD2. The CDR3 loop spans 14 amino acids. Looked up from germline, CDR1 is MNHEY and CDR2 is SVGAGI. The trim removed 3 bases at V and 0 bases at J, leaving 1 base unmatched. CDR3 coding DNA: TGTGCCAGCAGTTATGGGACTAGCTCCTACGAGCAGTACTTC. It yields the protein CASSYGTSSYEQYF.

This chain links TRBV6-2 or TRBV6-3 with TRBJ1-5; TRBD1 aligns across 7 bases. Germline loops: CDR1 MNHEY, CDR2 SVGEGT. The J segment lost 6 bases and the V segment lost 2 bases, leaving 7 bases of the junction unmatched. The CDR3 runs to 15 residues. The CDR3 protein is CASSYRPGGIQPQHF. CDR3 nucleotides: TGTGCCAGCAGTTACCGACCAGGGGGGATTCAGCCCCAGCATTTT.

The rearrangement joins TRBV19 to TRBJ1-6, with TRBD1 identical over 11 bases. Germline loops: CDR1 LNHDA, CDR2 SQIVND (reference sequence). The trim removed 2 bases at V and 0 bases at J, leaving 6 bases unmatched. This CDR3 spans 19 amino acids. In DNA form, the CDR3 reads TGTGCCAGTAGTATAAAGGGGACAGGGGGAAGCTCCTATAATTCACCCCTCCACTTT. This encodes CASSIKGTGGSSYNSPLHF.

This rearrangement joins TRBV10-3 to TRBJ1-2; 9 bases agree with TRBD1. The CDR3 loop spans 15 amino acids. Per germline, CDR1 ENHRY and CDR2 SYGVKD. Trimming took 10 bases from V and 4 from J; bases not matched to a gene: 13. CDR3 sequence: CATSKQGALLYGYTF. The CDR3 DNA follows: TGTGCCACATCAAAACAGGGGGCGCTTCTCTATGGCTACACCTTC.